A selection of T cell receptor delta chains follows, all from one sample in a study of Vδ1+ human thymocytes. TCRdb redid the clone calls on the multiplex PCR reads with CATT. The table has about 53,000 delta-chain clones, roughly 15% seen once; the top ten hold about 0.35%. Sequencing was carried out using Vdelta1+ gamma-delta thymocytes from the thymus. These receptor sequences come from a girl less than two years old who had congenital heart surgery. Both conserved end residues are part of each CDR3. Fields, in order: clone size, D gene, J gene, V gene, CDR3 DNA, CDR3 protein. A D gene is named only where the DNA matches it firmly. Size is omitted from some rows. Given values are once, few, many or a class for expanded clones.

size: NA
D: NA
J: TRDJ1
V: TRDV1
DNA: TGTGCTCTTGGGGAACTTACCTACCGATTCTCCATACTGGCAGTCCGGTATCCCGATAAACTCATCTTT
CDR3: CALGELTYRFSILAVRYPDKLIF

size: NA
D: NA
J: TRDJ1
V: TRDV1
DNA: TGTGCCCTTGGGGGGAAGCCTCCGATTCGTTCCAAAGATTGGGCGTGCACCGATAAACTCATCTTT
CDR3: CALGGKPPIRSKDWACTDKLIF

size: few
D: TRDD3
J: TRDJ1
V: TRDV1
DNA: TGTGCTCTTGGGGAACTGAGGGCACCCGCCCCGGGGGATACGGGAAGCGATAAACTCATCTTT
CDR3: CALGELRAPAPGDTGSDKLIF

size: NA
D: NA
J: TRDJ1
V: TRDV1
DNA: TGTGCTCTTGCCTCCTACGGCGACTGGGGTCACGCCTACACCGATAAACTCATCTTT
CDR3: CALASYGDWGHAYTDKLIF

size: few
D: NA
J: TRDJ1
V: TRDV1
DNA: TGTGCTCTTGGGAACCCTCCTTCCTACCGGACCCGGGGGATACAGGGTAGCACCGATAAACTCATCTTT
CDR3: CALGNPPSYRTRGIQGSTDKLIF

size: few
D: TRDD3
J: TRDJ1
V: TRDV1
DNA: TGTGCTCTTGGGGAACTTATGAAATTGATGAGGGGGATGTACACCGATAAACTCATCTTT
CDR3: CALGELMKLMRGMYTDKLIF

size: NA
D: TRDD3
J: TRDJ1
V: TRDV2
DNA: TGTGCCTGTGACGGATTCCCCTGGGGGCTCTACACCGATAAACTCATCTTT
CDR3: CACDGFPWGLYTDKLIF

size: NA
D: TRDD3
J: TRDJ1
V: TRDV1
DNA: TGTGCTCTTGGGGAATCAACCCAAGCCAATACCGTACTGGGGGATACGCAGGGGGCCTCGACCGATAAACTCATCTTT
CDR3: CALGESTQANTVLGDTQGASTDKLIF

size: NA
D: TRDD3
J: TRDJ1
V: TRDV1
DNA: TGTGCTCTTGGGGAATTCCTACTTCTGGGGGATTATTCGTACACCGATAAACTCATCTTT
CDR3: CALGEFLLLGDYSYTDKLIF

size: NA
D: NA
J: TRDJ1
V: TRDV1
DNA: TGTGCTCTTGGGGGACCAAGGAGAGGCGATCCTTTGGGCACCGATAAACTCATCTTT
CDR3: CALGGPRRGDPLGTDKLIF

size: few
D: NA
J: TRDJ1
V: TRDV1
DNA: TGTGCTCTTGGGGAATCTCGGGCCCGATGGGGGTCGTACACCGATAAACTCATCTTT
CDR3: CALGESRARWGSYTDKLIF

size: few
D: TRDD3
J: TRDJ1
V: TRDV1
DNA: TGTGCTCTTGGGGAACCCCTTTCTTCCGGGGAGTACTGGGGGAGCCGGTACACCGATAAACTCATCTTT
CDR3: CALGEPLSSGEYWGSRYTDKLIF

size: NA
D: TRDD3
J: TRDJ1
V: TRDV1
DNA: TGTGCTCTTGGGGAACTAGCCCCTCTCCTTCCCAACTGGGGGAAGTACACCGATAAACTCATCTTT
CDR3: CALGELAPLLPNWGKYTDKLIF

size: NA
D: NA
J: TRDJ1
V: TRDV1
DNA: TGTGCTCTTGGGGAAAACCCCTACGTACTGAGTTACACCGATAAACTCATCTTT
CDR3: CALGENPYVLSYTDKLIF

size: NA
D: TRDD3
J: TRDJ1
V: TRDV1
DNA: TGTGCTCTTAGAGAGGCACTGGGGGAGTACACCGATAAACTCATCTTT
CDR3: CALREALGEYTDKLIF

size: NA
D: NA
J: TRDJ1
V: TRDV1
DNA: TGTGCTCTTGGGGAACATAACGGGGAGCTCATCTTT
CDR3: CALGEHNGELIF

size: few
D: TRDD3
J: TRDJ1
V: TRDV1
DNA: TGTGCTCTTGGGGAAATCCATCTTCCTAGCACGGTGAGGTGGGGGATACGAGGTTACACCGATAAACTCATCTTT
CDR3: CALGEIHLPSTVRWGIRGYTDKLIF

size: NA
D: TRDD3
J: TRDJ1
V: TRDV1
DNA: TGTGCTCTTGGGGAATTCGGCTTTAATTCGGCTCAGTACTGGGGGATACTCACCGATAAACTCATCTTT
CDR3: CALGEFGFNSAQYWGILTDKLIF

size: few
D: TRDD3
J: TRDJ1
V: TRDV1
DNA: TGTGCTCTTGGGGAGTTCCGCTCGTCCTCCAACTGGGGGTCGTACACCGATAAACTCATCTTT
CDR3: CALGEFRSSSNWGSYTDKLIF